A selection of T cell receptor beta chains follows, all from one sample in a study of blood T cell repertoires in COVID-19. Sequenced by immunoSEQ multiplex PCR; TCRdb stores in-frame clones only, minus some. The sample comprises about 200,000 clones, around 80% of which are singletons, and 2.5% to 3% rests with the top ten. Sequencing used peripheral blood. Receptors originate from a woman of 80 years or more with active or convalescent COVID-19. Both conserved end residues are part of each CDR3. D genes are given only for firm matches. Part of the rows lack a size; the others show once, few, many or a class for expanded clones.

cdr3_length: 18; clone_size: .; v_call: TRBV4-3; d_call: TRBD2; j_call: TRBJ2-7; cdr3_aa: CASSQFLAGGTNFYEQYF; cdr3_nt: TGCGCCAGCAGCCAGTTCCTAGCGGGGGGCACAAACTTCTACGAGCAGTACTTC
cdr3_length: 13; clone_size: .; v_call: TRBV6-5; d_call: TRBD1; j_call: TRBJ1-2; cdr3_aa: CASSWDRAYGYTF; cdr3_nt: TGTGCCAGCAGCTGGGACAGGGCCTATGGCTACACCTTC
cdr3_length: 15; clone_size: .; v_call: TRBV6-4; d_call: .; j_call: TRBJ1-6; cdr3_aa: CASSPIPGLNSPLHF; cdr3_nt: TGTGCCAGCAGCCCGATTCCGGGACTTAATTCACCCCTCCACTTT
cdr3_length: 14; clone_size: .; v_call: TRBV5-6; d_call: TRBD1; j_call: TRBJ2-7; cdr3_aa: CASSLDRFYYEQYF; cdr3_nt: TGTGCCAGCAGCCTGGACAGGTTTTACTACGAGCAGTACTTC
cdr3_length: 13; clone_size: .; v_call: TRBV27; d_call: .; j_call: TRBJ1-1; cdr3_aa: CASSLGGRNEAFF; cdr3_nt: TGTGCCAGCAGTTTAGGCGGCCGCAATGAAGCTTTCTTT
cdr3_length: 14; clone_size: .; v_call: TRBV6-5; d_call: .; j_call: TRBJ2-3; cdr3_aa: CASSYSSSTDTQYF; cdr3_nt: TGTGCCAGCAGTTACTCATCTAGCACAGATACGCAGTATTTT
cdr3_length: 13; clone_size: .; v_call: TRBV7-9; d_call: .; j_call: TRBJ1-1; cdr3_aa: CASTRQENTEAFF; cdr3_nt: TGTGCCAGCACCCGACAGGAGAACACTGAAGCTTTCTTT
cdr3_length: 17; clone_size: once; v_call: TRBV6-4; d_call: TRBD2; j_call: TRBJ2-1; cdr3_aa: CASSQSGTSGGVNEQFF; cdr3_nt: TGTGCCAGCAGCCAGTCCGGGACTAGCGGGGGGGTGAATGAGCAGTTCTTC
cdr3_length: 16; clone_size: .; v_call: TRBV18; d_call: .; j_call: TRBJ1-1; cdr3_aa: CASSPRDLLINTEAFF; cdr3_nt: TGTGCCAGCTCACCGCGGGATCTGCTGATAAACACTGAAGCTTTCTTT
cdr3_length: 16; clone_size: .; v_call: TRBV15; d_call: TRBD2; j_call: TRBJ2-3; cdr3_aa: CATSREASGNTDTQYF; cdr3_nt: TGTGCCACCAGCAGAGAGGCTAGCGGTAACACAGATACGCAGTATTTT
cdr3_length: 15; clone_size: .; v_call: TRBV9; d_call: .; j_call: TRBJ2-7; cdr3_aa: CASSVYPGIGYEQYF; cdr3_nt: TGTGCCAGCAGCGTATATCCAGGGATTGGCTACGAGCAGTACTTC
cdr3_length: 14; clone_size: .; v_call: TRBV5-1; d_call: .; j_call: TRBJ1-2; cdr3_aa: CASSPTTGSRGYTF; cdr3_nt: TGCGCCAGCAGCCCGACTACAGGGTCAAGGGGCTACACCTTC
cdr3_length: 18; clone_size: .; v_call: TRBV4-1; d_call: .; j_call: TRBJ1-5; cdr3_aa: CASSPGGRASRGNQPQHF; cdr3_nt: TGCGCCAGCAGCCCTGGCGGTCGGGCGTCGCGGGGCAATCAGCCCCAGCATTTT
cdr3_length: 12; clone_size: .; v_call: TRBV12-3/TRBV12-4; d_call: TRBD1; j_call: TRBJ1-2; cdr3_aa: CASSVGGAGYTF; cdr3_nt: TGTGCCAGCAGTGTAGGGGGCGCTGGCTACACCTTC
cdr3_length: 15; clone_size: .; v_call: TRBV28; d_call: .; j_call: TRBJ1-2; cdr3_aa: CASSLGVGDTDGYTF; cdr3_nt: TGTGCCAGCAGTCTTGGGGTCGGGGACACAGATGGCTACACCTTC
cdr3_length: 12; clone_size: few; v_call: TRBV20-1; d_call: TRBD1; j_call: TRBJ1-2; cdr3_aa: CSASTGVSGYTF; cdr3_nt: TGCAGTGCTAGTACAGGGGTGAGTGGCTACACCTTC
cdr3_length: 12; clone_size: once; v_call: TRBV10-2; d_call: .; j_call: TRBJ1-1; cdr3_aa: CASRTGNTEAFF; cdr3_nt: TGCGCCAGCAGGACAGGTAACACTGAAGCTTTCTTT
cdr3_length: 14; clone_size: .; v_call: TRBV9; d_call: .; j_call: TRBJ1-1; cdr3_aa: CASSVRQFNTEAFF; cdr3_nt: TGTGCCAGCAGCGTCCGACAGTTTAACACTGAAGCTTTCTTT
cdr3_length: 14; clone_size: .; v_call: TRBV12-5; d_call: TRBD2; j_call: TRBJ2-3; cdr3_aa: CASGSGGSTDTQYF; cdr3_nt: TGTGCTAGTGGTTCCGGGGGGAGCACAGATACGCAGTATTTT
cdr3_length: 16; clone_size: .; v_call: TRBV7-3; d_call: TRBD2; j_call: TRBJ2-3; cdr3_aa: CASSFGAGGGTDTQYF; cdr3_nt: TGTGCCAGCAGCTTCGGGGCGGGAGGGGGCACAGATACGCAGTATTTT
cdr3_length: 18; clone_size: .; v_call: TRBV3-1/TRBV3-2; d_call: .; j_call: TRBJ2-4; cdr3_aa: CASSQVDPSWSSKNIQYF; cdr3_nt: TGTGCCAGCAGCCAAGTTGACCCGAGCTGGAGTTCCAAAAACATTCAGTACTTC
cdr3_length: 15; clone_size: .; v_call: TRBV5-1; d_call: TRBD1; j_call: TRBJ1-5; cdr3_aa: CASSQGGVSNQPQHF; cdr3_nt: TGCGCCAGCAGCCAGGGGGGAGTGAGCAATCAGCCCCAGCATTTT
cdr3_length: 14; clone_size: .; v_call: TRBV9; d_call: .; j_call: TRBJ2-5; cdr3_aa: CASSVDPGGETQYF; cdr3_nt: TGTGCCAGCAGCGTAGACCCCGGAGGAGAGACCCAGTACTTC
cdr3_length: 14; clone_size: .; v_call: TRBV11-2; d_call: .; j_call: TRBJ1-1; cdr3_aa: CASSPPQVLTEAFF; cdr3_nt: TGTGCCAGCAGCCCCCCTCAGGTACTCACTGAAGCTTTCTTT
cdr3_length: 17; clone_size: .; v_call: TRBV20-1; d_call: .; j_call: TRBJ1-5; cdr3_aa: CSASGLVVRQEDQPQHF; cdr3_nt: TGCAGTGCTAGTGGGCTTGTAGTTCGACAGGAAGATCAGCCCCAGCATTTT
cdr3_length: 14; clone_size: .; v_call: TRBV10-3; d_call: TRBD1; j_call: TRBJ2-5; cdr3_aa: CATSPQGAGETQYF; cdr3_nt: TGTGCCACCTCCCCCCAGGGGGCAGGGGAGACCCAGTACTTC
cdr3_length: 14; clone_size: .; v_call: TRBV2; d_call: TRBD2; j_call: TRBJ2-3; cdr3_aa: CASSEGLATDTQYF; cdr3_nt: TGTGCCAGCAGTGAGGGACTAGCAACAGATACGCAGTATTTT
cdr3_length: 16; clone_size: few; v_call: TRBV7-2; d_call: .; j_call: TRBJ1-5; cdr3_aa: CASSGGGSWSNQPQHF; cdr3_nt: TGTGCCAGCAGCGGGGGAGGGAGTTGGAGCAATCAGCCCCAGCATTTT
cdr3_length: 18; clone_size: few; v_call: TRBV10-2; d_call: TRBD2; j_call: TRBJ2-1; cdr3_aa: CASSEGSLGLAGYNEQFF; cdr3_nt: TGCGCCAGCAGTGAGGGGAGCCTAGGACTAGCGGGATACAATGAGCAGTTCTTC
cdr3_length: 15; clone_size: .; v_call: TRBV5-6; d_call: TRBD1; j_call: TRBJ1-1; cdr3_aa: CASSRTGGWNTEAFF; cdr3_nt: TGTGCCAGCAGCCGGACAGGGGGTTGGAACACTGAAGCTTTCTTT
cdr3_length: 18; clone_size: .; v_call: TRBV11-2; d_call: TRBD1; j_call: TRBJ2-5; cdr3_aa: CASSLWGGQGKGQETQYF; cdr3_nt: TGTGCCAGCAGCTTATGGGGAGGACAGGGGAAAGGACAAGAGACCCAGTACTTC
cdr3_length: 18; clone_size: .; v_call: TRBV28; d_call: .; j_call: TRBJ2-6; cdr3_aa: CASSFLSDRLSGANVLTF; cdr3_nt: TGTGCCAGCAGTTTTTTATCTGACAGACTCTCTGGGGCCAACGTCCTGACTTTC
cdr3_length: 17; clone_size: .; v_call: TRBV7-2; d_call: .; j_call: TRBJ2-2; cdr3_aa: CASSNLPGIPNTGELFF; cdr3_nt: TGTGCCAGCAGCAACCTCCCAGGAATCCCTAACACCGGGGAGCTGTTTTTT
cdr3_length: 14; clone_size: .; v_call: TRBV4-1; d_call: TRBD1; j_call: TRBJ1-4; cdr3_aa: CASRLGQLNEKLFF; cdr3_nt: TGCGCCAGCAGGCTGGGACAGCTTAATGAAAAACTGTTTTTT
cdr3_length: 15; clone_size: .; v_call: TRBV3-1/TRBV3-2; d_call: .; j_call: TRBJ1-2; cdr3_aa: CASSRNGGPDYGYTF; cdr3_nt: TGTGCCAGCAGTAGAAACGGCGGGCCTGACTATGGCTACACCTTC
cdr3_length: 18; clone_size: .; v_call: TRBV6-2/TRBV6-3; d_call: TRBD2; j_call: TRBJ2-3; cdr3_aa: CASSYGLAGGFGTDTQYF; cdr3_nt: TGTGCCAGCAGTTACGGACTAGCGGGGGGGTTTGGCACAGATACGCAGTATTTT
cdr3_length: 14; clone_size: .; v_call: TRBV5-1; d_call: .; j_call: TRBJ2-7; cdr3_aa: CASRPVAGTYEQYF; cdr3_nt: TGCGCCAGCAGACCTGTGGCAGGGACCTACGAGCAGTACTTC
cdr3_length: 16; clone_size: .; v_call: TRBV19; d_call: .; j_call: TRBJ1-5; cdr3_aa: CASSIRSEHPDQPQHF; cdr3_nt: TGTGCCAGTAGTATCAGATCGGAGCACCCGGATCAGCCCCAGCATTTT
cdr3_length: 14; clone_size: .; v_call: TRBV28; d_call: .; j_call: TRBJ1-3; cdr3_aa: CASSLEYGGNTIYF; cdr3_nt: TGTGCCAGCAGTTTGGAGTATGGTGGAAACACCATATATTTT
cdr3_length: 14; clone_size: once; v_call: TRBV5-5; d_call: .; j_call: TRBJ1-1; cdr3_aa: CASSFSGINTEAFF; cdr3_nt: TGTGCCAGCAGCTTTTCAGGGATTAACACTGAAGCTTTCTTT
cdr3_length: 13; clone_size: once; v_call: TRBV6-2/TRBV6-3; d_call: TRBD1; j_call: TRBJ2-7; cdr3_aa: CASSQDRAYEQYF; cdr3_nt: TGTGCCAGCAGTCAAGACAGGGCCTACGAGCAGTACTTC
cdr3_length: 14; clone_size: once; v_call: TRBV4-2; d_call: .; j_call: TRBJ1-1; cdr3_aa: CASSQGRGNTEAFF; cdr3_nt: TGTGCCAGCAGCCAAGGTCGGGGGAACACTGAAGCTTTCTTT
cdr3_length: 15; clone_size: .; v_call: TRBV28; d_call: .; j_call: TRBJ1-1; cdr3_aa: CASSGGTGANTEAFF; cdr3_nt: TGTGCCAGCAGTGGGGGGACCGGGGCCAACACTGAAGCTTTCTTT
cdr3_length: 18; clone_size: .; v_call: TRBV3-1/TRBV3-2; d_call: TRBD2; j_call: TRBJ2-5; cdr3_aa: CASSQGQLAGGWWETQYF; cdr3_nt: TGTGCCAGCAGCCAAGGCCAGTTAGCGGGGGGATGGTGGGAGACCCAGTACTTC
cdr3_length: 16; clone_size: .; v_call: TRBV21-1; d_call: .; j_call: TRBJ2-1; cdr3_aa: CASSKGSRGNYNEQFF; cdr3_nt: TGTGCCAGCAGCAAAGGGTCTCGGGGTAACTACAATGAGCAGTTCTTC
cdr3_length: 15; clone_size: .; v_call: TRBV9; d_call: TRBD2; j_call: TRBJ2-1; cdr3_aa: CASSLTSGGADEQFF; cdr3_nt: TGTGCCAGCAGCCTGACTAGCGGGGGGGCTGATGAGCAGTTCTTC
cdr3_length: 14; clone_size: .; v_call: TRBV6-5; d_call: .; j_call: TRBJ1-1; cdr3_aa: CASSRSRMNTEAFF; cdr3_nt: TGTGCCAGCAGTAGGAGTAGAATGAACACTGAAGCTTTCTTT
cdr3_length: 14; clone_size: .; v_call: TRBV5-1; d_call: TRBD1; j_call: TRBJ1-2; cdr3_aa: CASRAGTDHYGYTF; cdr3_nt: TGCGCCAGCAGGGCCGGGACAGATCACTATGGCTACACCTTC
cdr3_length: 15; clone_size: few; v_call: TRBV9; d_call: .; j_call: TRBJ2-7; cdr3_aa: CASSVSLGDQYEQYF; cdr3_nt: TGTGCCAGCAGCGTATCACTAGGAGACCAATACGAGCAGTACTTC
cdr3_length: 15; clone_size: .; v_call: TRBV28; d_call: TRBD2; j_call: TRBJ2-5; cdr3_aa: CASSLLAGGRETQYF; cdr3_nt: TGTGCCAGCAGTTTATTAGCGGGGGGGCGGGAGACCCAGTACTTC
cdr3_length: 16; clone_size: once; v_call: TRBV9; d_call: .; j_call: TRBJ2-7; cdr3_aa: CASSRTGYPSSYEQYF; cdr3_nt: TGTGCCAGCAGCCGAACAGGGTATCCGAGCTCCTACGAGCAGTACTTC